The 20 T cell receptor beta chains presented below share a single source sample, sequenced in a study of vaccination effects on CD4 cells after COVID-19. With the ViraFEST assay, the study expanded antigen-specific CD4+ T cells using viral peptide pools, then sequenced them. Upon completion of approximately ten days in culture, CD4+ T cells were isolated. The data were produced by immunoSEQ multiplex PCR, yet TCRdb's version contains in-frame clones alone and is incomplete. Here the sample spans around 54,000 clones, roughly 80% being singletons. No cognate antigen is known for these TCRs. The material was CD4+ T cells from PBMCs cultured with HCoV-229E spike peptides, obtained before COVID-19 vaccination. These receptors were taken from a human donor who received a COVID-19 vaccine.

The chain couples TRBV14 to TRBJ1-1; D remains ambiguous. CDR1 SGHDN and CDR2 FVKESK come from the germline V gene. V lost 0 bases, J lost 4 bases, and 12 bases lay in between. The length of the CDR3 is 15 residues. The CDR3 region has the DNA TGTGCCAGCAGCCAAGACTCACCGCTGGCCACTGAAGCTTTCTTT. It specifies CASSQDSPLATEAFF.

This clone showed up just a few times. The chain has TRBV5-1 and TRBJ1-5; D not resolved. V dropped 2 bases and J dropped 4 bases, with 7 bases sitting between them. The CDR3 loop spans 13 amino acids. CDR1 SGHRS and CDR2 YFSETQ come from the germline V gene. CDR3 DNA: TGCGCCAGCAGCTTTTCTGAAAATCAGCCCCAGCATTTT. Its translation: CASSFSENQPQHF.

The V gene is TRBV6-2 or TRBV6-3, the J gene TRBJ1-1, with D possibly TRBD1 on 5 matching bases. The germline V gene has CDR1 MNHEY and CDR2 SVGEGT. V was trimmed by 6 bases and J by 1 base, leaving 12 bases between them. This CDR3 comprises 14 residues. This CDR3 reads CASSRAWGNTEAFF. As DNA, the CDR3 is TGTGCCAGCAGCAGGGCGTGGGGGAACACTGAAGCTTTCTTT.

This chain connects TRBV6-7 to TRBJ2-7; TRBD1 agrees at 8 bases. TRBV6-7 is an ORF; its function is uncertain. V trimming: 0 bases; J trimming: 4 bases; junction bases outside the gene matches: 2. The CDR3 contains 14 residues. The CDR3 nucleotides read TGTGCCAGCAGTTACTCAAGACAGGGGTACGAGCAGTACGTC. Its translation: CASSYSRQGYEQYV.

This clone was found once. This rearrangement joins TRBV5-1 to TRBJ2-7, with 8 nucleotides matching TRBD1. The germline V gene encodes CDR1 SGHRS and CDR2 YFSETQ. V shed 3 bases and J 6 bases; nucleotides not matched to a gene: 2. The CDR3 has 12 residues. CDR3 in amino acids: CASSYDRGEQYV. The CDR3 DNA is TGCGCCAGCAGCTATGACAGGGGCGAGCAGTACGTC.

The rearrangement joins TRBV4-1 to TRBJ1-6; 7 nucleotides line up with TRBD1. V gave up 5 bases and J gave up 5 bases; unmatched junction bases: 3. The CDR3 has 14 amino acids. Germline V gene sequence: CDR1 MGHRA, CDR2 YSYEKL. CDR3 bases: TGCGCCAGCAGCACAGGGACAGATAATTCACCCCTCCACTTT. Its protein is CASSTGTDNSPLHF.

This chain joins TRBV2 and TRBJ2-3; no reliable D call. The CDR3 covers 12 residues. Germline loops: CDR1 SNHLY, CDR2 FYNNEI. V lost 6 bases to trimming and J lost 4 bases, with 8 bases between them. CDR3 nucleotides: TGTGCCAGCAGGATCGAAGCAGATACGCAGTATTTT. This translates into CASRIEADTQYF.

The CDR3 sequence is CATSRRGSGANVLTF. As DNA, the CDR3 is TGTGCCACCAGCAGAAGGGGGTCTGGGGCCAACGTCCTGACTTTC. This chain joins TRBV15 and TRBJ2-6; perhaps TRBD1 as D (6 bases). CDR1 and CDR2 (germline): LNHNV, YYDKDF (reference sequence). The V end was cut by 2 bases, the J end by 1 base, with 6 bases between. The CDR3 contains 15 residues. The entire variable domain, with the rest obtained from reference TRBV15 and TRBJ2-6, is as follows: DAMVIQNPRYQVTQFGKPVTLSCSQTLNHNVMYWYQQKSSQAPKLLFHYYDKDFNNEADTPDNFQSRRPNTSFCFLDIRSPGLGDTAMYLCATSRRGSGANVLTFGAGSRLTVL.

CDR3 nucleotide sequence: TGCGCCAGCAGCTTTGACAGTCAGAACACTGAAGCTTTCTTT. It encodes CASSFDSQNTEAFF. The chain couples TRBV5-1 to TRBJ1-1, with D possibly being TRBD1 (5 bases). V lost 2 bases and J 1 base, leaving 9 bases between the germline ends. CDR3 length: 14 residues. CDR1 is SGHRS and CDR2 is YFSETQ in the germline V gene.

This sequence joins TRBV10-3 and TRBJ2-3; tentatively, D is TRBD2 (5 bases). Germline CDR1 is ENHRY and CDR2 is SYGVKD. The CDR3 contains 14 residues. Trimming left V 3 bases short and J 0 bases short, with 7 bases between. In nucleotides, the CDR3 is TGTGCCATCAGTGATCGGACTAGCACAGATACGCAGTATTTT. Protein product: CAISDRTSTDTQYF.

The V and J genes are TRBV7-3 and TRBJ2-5, with D perhaps matching TRBD2 (6 bases). The CDR3 has 13 residues. From germline, CDR1 is SGHTA and CDR2 FQGTGA. The germline V and J ends were trimmed by 0 bases and 5 bases, with 7 bases remaining between them. This CDR3 reads CASSLTRGETQYF. In DNA form, the CDR3 reads TGTGCCAGCAGCTTAACTCGGGGGGAGACCCAGTACTTC.

The chain couples TRBV4-3 to TRBJ2-3, with D possibly TRBD2 on 6 matching bases. The V end lost 4 bases, the J end lost 6 bases, and 14 bases lay between the germline ends. Germline V gives CDR1 LGHNA, CDR2 YSLEER. The CDR3 has 14 residues. The CDR3 region has the DNA TGCGCCAGCAGCCTTTCCATAGCGGCTGATACGCAGTATTTT. Translation: CASSLSIAADTQYF.

V usage is TRBV7-3 and J usage is TRBJ2-2; the match to TRBD2 covers 10 bases. V lost 5 bases to trimming and J lost 5 bases; unmatched junction nucleotides: 5. Germline CDR1 and CDR2: SGHTA and FQGTGA. This CDR3 comprises 15 residues. CDR3 region: CASSATSGATGELFF. DNA for the CDR3: TGTGCCAGCAGCGCTACTAGCGGGGCAACCGGGGAGCTGTTTTTT.

The J gene is TRBJ2-1, the V gene TRBV24-1; 14 bases agree with TRBD2. Germline trimming cut 4 bases from V and 7 bases from J; bases unmatched to any gene: 5. The CDR3 extends over 16 amino acids. The V gene's germline CDR1 is KGHDR and CDR2 SFDVKD. CDR3 residues: CATSDRTSGGTNEQFF. In DNA form, the CDR3 reads TGTGCCACCAGTGACCGGACTAGCGGGGGGACTAATGAGCAGTTCTTC.

The gene calls are TRBV2 and TRBJ2-5; D perhaps matches TRBD2 (5 bases). V gave up 3 bases and J gave up 0 bases, with 11 bases separating them. There are 15 residues in the CDR3. CDR1 is SNHLY and CDR2 is FYNNEI in the germline V gene. The CDR3 loop is CASSDLPGNQETQYF. The CDR3 DNA reads as TGTGCCAGCAGTGATCTCCCCGGGAACCAAGAGACCCAGTACTTC.

V is TRBV7-2 and J is TRBJ2-4; D is tentatively TRBD1 or TRBD2 (5 bases each). The CDR3 extends over 15 amino acids. The V end lost 2 bases, the J end lost 9 bases, and 17 bases lay between the germline ends. In germline, CDR1 is SGHTA, CDR2 FQGNSA. Here the CDR3 reads CASSLRARVEGIQYF. The DNA of the CDR3 is TGTGCCAGCAGCTTACGTGCCAGGGTCGAGGGCATTCAGTACTTC.

This chain uses TRBV6-5 with TRBJ2-5; 10 bases agree with TRBD2. V was pared by 4 bases and J by 7 bases, with 9 bases of the junction left unmatched. This CDR3 has 15 residues. CDR1 MNHEY and CDR2 SVGAGI come from the germline V gene. The CDR3 spells CASSSPLAGEGTQYF. The CDR3 region has the DNA TGTGCCAGCAGTTCTCCCCTAGCGGGGGAAGGGACCCAGTACTTC.

The genes are TRBV6-1 and TRBJ1-6; perhaps TRBD1 as D (6 bases). Germline V gene data show CDR1 as MNHNS and CDR2 as SASEGT. This CDR3 is 16 amino acids long. Between the trimmed V and J ends, which lost 1 base and 6 bases, there was a span of 13 bases. CDR3 nucleotide sequence: TGTGCCAGCAGTGAAGAATGGGGAGGGGGTAATTCACCCCTCCACTTT. It yields the protein CASSEEWGGGNSPLHF.

This sequence joins TRBV6-5 and TRBJ1-6; D unclear. Germline V gives CDR1 MNHEY, CDR2 SVGAGI. Trimming stripped 6 bases from V and 8 bases from J, with 14 bases between. The CDR3 spans 14 residues. The CDR3 is CASRVLGMDSPLHF. The CDR3 bases are TGTGCCAGCAGGGTCCTCGGGATGGATTCACCCCTCCACTTT.

This chain links TRBV7-7 with TRBJ2-5, with TRBD2 identical over 13 bases. Germline CDR1 SSHAT, CDR2 FNYEAQ (reference sequence). The CDR3 length is 15 residues. V was pared by 3 bases and J by 5 bases, with 3 bases of the junction left unmatched. CDR3 sequence: CASSFTSGGDETQYF. For the CDR3, the DNA is TGTGCCAGCAGCTTCACTAGCGGGGGGGATGAGACCCAGTACTTC.